Included here is one T cell receptor beta chain sequence, with context. Its antigen is currently not known. No base qualities exist here, and no much larger clone lies one base off it. The CDR3, from cysteine to phenylalanine, totals 16 residues. Only the CDR3 DNA stays, 48 bases, in frame from base 1. Trimming costs V 10 bases and J 2 bases, and their ends lie 23 bases apart. Taken from the germline V gene, the CDR1 and CDR2 loops are SGHDN and FVKESK. The TCR beta CDR3 regions were amplified from RNA transcripts. A first-round RT-PCR of the TCR CDR3 used the HTBI primer set with the Qiagen OneStep RT-PCR kit. Libraries were constructed in a second round of multiplex PCR, after which size selection and purification were performed. Libraries were sequenced paired-end with 100 bp reads on an Illumina HiSeq2000. In the source study's methods: SOAPnuke was used to process the raw data, removing reads that contained adapters or uncalled bases, had a mean Phred below 15, or lacked an exact match to the constant primer or identifier. COPE v1.2.5 was used to merge the high-quality paired reads, and each unique nucleotide sequence was defined as a clonotype. MiTCR v1.1 was used to align clonotypes to the IMGT TRBV, TRBD and TRBJ reference segments. The analysis included only V-J combinations with a frequency above 0.0001, which together covered roughly 99% of the repertoires. A TCS score was defined as the ratio of F50 (clonal expansion) to E x V (chaos), with BLOSUM62-based TCRdist applied between CDR3 peptides within each V-J. Welch's t-statistics and random forest reduced several hundred V-J features to under 15, which were used in a naive Bayes classifier (R e1071). Using fastp trimming at Q25 and MiXCR clonotype assembly, TCRdb reanalyzed the public sequencing data and kept in-frame beta chains. CDR3 protein duplicates are merged, each entry listing the most common genes and DNA. TCRdb assigned the V and J calls; the authors' analysis was not used. This sample comprises a few hundred thousand distinct CDR3 sequences, about 45% of them detected only once. The ten largest account for approximately 8.2% of the sample.

Stable Graves' hyperthyroidism was defined as no progression to ophthalmopathy during 18 months of follow-up. Hyperthyroidism patients were newly diagnosed, had a disease duration of under 2 months, and were aged 18 to 65 years. Any patient with an uncontrolled infection, another autoimmune disease, pregnancy or lactation was excluded. Clinical symptoms, serum thyroxine and TRAb, thyroid ultrasound, and orbital computed tomography formed the basis for the diagnoses. Trizol reagent was used to extract total RNA, and RNA quality was then checked on an Agilent 2100 Bioanalyzer. This specimen comes from a study of T cells in Graves' hyperthyroidism and ophthalmopathy (dated by TCRdb to the late 2010s). Turning to the overall study: To identify distinguishing TCR V-J signatures, a discovery cohort of about 100 patients was used, comprising 43 with Graves' ophthalmopathy and around 60 with stable Graves' hyperthyroidism. Prospective prediction of ophthalmopathy was tested in an independent validation cohort consisting of 18 to 20 hyperthyroidism patients and over 15 patients who later progressed to ophthalmopathy. TCR Vbeta CDR3 sequencing of 140 or so peripheral blood samples (roughly 41 ophthalmopathy, about 80 hyperthyroidism and roughly 17 progressor patients) is reported in the paper. Following sampling, methimazole starting at 30 mg daily was given to hyperthyroidism patients, and high-dose intravenous methylprednisolone was given to ophthalmopathy patients. The roughly 91 discovery patients were randomly split 7:3 into training and test sets. The study also compared thyroid tissue and blood T-cell repertoires from about six Graves' hyperthyroidism patients.

Results and caveats for the whole study, not just this receptor: Most expanded thyroid clonotypes (frequency above 0.001) were also detected in blood, suggesting blood repertoires may reflect thyroid immune responses. No statistical method was used to set the sample size in advance, and investigators knew the group allocation. A model built on a 13 V-J signature distinguished ophthalmopathy from stable hyperthyroidism, reaching 85% to 90% sensitivity and approximately 81% specificity in cross-validation and 80%/75% in testing. In validation, progression to ophthalmopathy was predicted by the model with around 70% sensitivity and 72% to 85% specificity, a median of roughly 6.4 months before onset.

The chain employs TRBV14 and TRBJ2-5, with TRBD2 as a weak D call on 5 bases. The sample comprised peripheral blood or thyroid tissue (not recorded which). The TCR was taken from a woman aged 18-35 years with Graves' hyperthyroidism. Donor details come from another sample of the same person, matched by shared clones. The CDR3 here reads CATSDLGLGEQETQYF. In nucleotides, the sequence is TGTGCCACCAGTGATTTGGGCCTTGGGGAGCAAGAGACCCAGTACTTC.